Presented here are 18 T cell receptor beta chains from one specimen sequenced in a study of regulatory T cells in long-lasting Graves disease. Building the TCR beta libraries relied on iRepertoire HTBI primers, and CDR3 regions underwent Arm-PCR. From the multiplex PCR reads, TCRdb called clonotypes with MiXCR, one entry per CDR3 protein. The sample contains some 460,000 distinct CDR3 sequences, around 15% of which appear only once. Time point indicated: newly diagnosed GD, antithyroid drugs for less than 3 months. Following extraction of RNA from PBMCs, that RNA was used to make the TCR library. These data also formed part of another study, on T cells in Graves' hyperthyroidism and ophthalmopathy.

This material consisted of peripheral blood mononuclear cells (PBMCs), taken at new diagnosis, from a patient treated with antithyroid drugs. The receptor set was obtained from a middle-aged man with Graves disease.

This clonotype was seen a few times. The V and J genes are TRBV5-1 and TRBJ2-7; weak D call: TRBD1 (5 bases). The CDR3 is made up of 14 amino acids. Trimming stripped 1 base from V and 4 bases from J, with 12 bases between. The germline CDR1 and CDR2 sequences are SGHRS and YFSETQ. The CDR3: CASSLSLQGYEQYF. The CDR3 DNA reads as TGCGCCAGCAGCTTGTCCCTTCAGGGTTACGAGCAGTACTTC.

Ten or more counts support this clonotype. The chain employs TRBV3-1 and TRBJ2-1; D is uncertain. V was pared by 3 bases and J by 15 bases, with 15 bases between. The CDR3 extends over 12 amino acids. Germline CDR1 reads LGHDT; CDR2 reads YNNKEL (reference sequence). CDR3 sequence: CASSHQPAPPFF. CDR3 DNA sequence: TGTGCCAGCAGCCATCAACCGGCCCCCCCGTTCTTC.

This clonotype has at least ten counts. This chain joins TRBV12-3 or TRBV12-4 and TRBJ2-1, with D perhaps being TRBD1 or TRBD2 (5 bases each). V lost 3 bases, J lost 0 bases, and 12 bases lay in between. This CDR3 contains 16 residues. CDR3 protein: CASSLYRRSSYNEQFF. CDR3 in DNA: TGTGCCAGCAGTTTGTACAGGAGGAGCTCCTACAATGAGCAGTTCTTC.

In this sample, this clonotype turned up many times. The chain uses TRBV3-1 and TRBJ2-7; D may be TRBD1 (7 bases). This CDR3 comprises 15 residues. Trimming took 4 bases from V and 5 from J, leaving 18 bases between them. The V gene's germline CDR1 is LGHDT and CDR2 YNNKEL (reference sequence). The CDR3 protein is CASSPSSQGGNEQYF. Here the CDR3 DNA reads TGTGCCAGCAGCCCCTCAAGCCAGGGGGGTAACGAGCAGTACTTC.

This clonotype was seen ten or more times. The chain links TRBV6-1 to TRBJ2-5, with a possible D match to TRBD1 (5 bases). The germline CDR1 and CDR2 sequences are MNHNS and SASEGT. Trimming removed 6 bases from V and 5 bases from J, with 13 bases in between. The CDR3 runs to 13 residues. The CDR3 nucleotides are TGTGCCAGCAGGTTCAGGGTCGGGGAGACCCAGTACTTC. Its protein is CASRFRVGETQYF.

The chain joins TRBV9 to TRBJ2-2; 9 nucleotides align to TRBD2. Trimming cost V 4 bases and J 6 bases; bases outside gene matches: 25. Germline loops: CDR1 SGDLS, CDR2 YYNGEE. The CDR3 contains 21 residues. CDR3 DNA sequence: TGTGCCAGCAGCCGAGACTGGAGCTCCTTTTTAGCGGGAGATTGGGCCGGGGAGCTGTTTTTT. It yields the protein CASSRDWSSFLAGDWAGELFF.

This clonotype was counted ten times or more. The chain combines TRBV20-1 with TRBJ2-3; 9 nucleotides align to TRBD2. This CDR3 is built from 15 residues. V was clipped by 4 bases and J by 0 bases; unmatched bases: 5. Germline-derived CDR1 and CDR2 are DFQATT and SNEGSKA (reference sequence). For the CDR3, the DNA is TGCAGTGCTAAGAGGCTAGCGGGGAGCACAGATACGCAGTATTTT. This sequence encodes CSAKRLAGSTDTQYF.

To note about this clonotype: A much larger clonotype is one base distant, so this may be a read error. The rearrangement joins TRBV20-1 to TRBJ1-1; weak D call: TRBD1 (6 bases). CDR3 length: 14 amino acids. Germline-derived CDR1 and CDR2 are DFQATT and SNEGSKA (reference sequence). CDR3 DNA sequence: TGCAGTGCTAGGTCTACAGGGAAGGTCACTGGAGCTTTCTTT. This encodes CSARSTGKVTGAFF.

This clonotype was seen at least ten times. This chain joins TRBV28 and TRBJ1-1, with TRBD1 matching over 10 bases. The CDR3 has 17 residues. Germline CDR1 MDHEN, CDR2 SYDVKM. After removal of 4 bases from V and 0 bases from J, the junction contained 8 bases not matched to a gene. CDR3 protein: CASSSTGGIRMNTEAFF. CDR3 DNA sequence: TGTGCCAGCAGTTCGACAGGGGGCATCCGCATGAACACTGAAGCTTTCTTT.

V is TRBV14 and J is TRBJ2-5, with 7 bases aligning to TRBD1. The V and J ends lost 4 bases and 1 base, in that order; junction bases with no gene match: 6. The CDR3 spans 15 residues. From germline, CDR1 is SGHDN and CDR2 FVKESK. CDR3 protein: CASSRDRDSQETQYF. CDR3 sequence (DNA): TGTGCCAGCAGCCGAGACCGGGACAGCCAAGAGACCCAGTACTTC.

The sample holds many counts of this clonotype. The chain joins TRBV20-1 to TRBJ2-3; D possibly corresponds to TRBD2 (5 bases). V lost 5 bases to trimming and J lost 6 bases, with 15 bases between them. CDR3 size: 13 residues. Germline lookup yields CDR1 DFQATT and CDR2 SNEGSKA (reference sequence). CDR3 DNA sequence: TGCAGTGCTGGACTGTCGTTCAGCGATACGCAGTATTTT. Its translation: CSAGLSFSDTQYF.

This clonotype was seen many times. The J gene is TRBJ1-1, the V gene TRBV12-3 or TRBV12-4; D gene unclear. Trimming left V 9 bases short and J 1 base short, with 12 bases between. The CDR3 is made up of 13 amino acids. The CDR3 DNA is TGTGCCAGTAGCGGGGAAAAGAACACTGAAGCTTTCTTT. Translating gives CASSGEKNTEAFF.

This clonotype was seen many times. This chain uses TRBV20-1 with TRBJ2-1, with 14 bases that match TRBD2. This CDR3 is 17 amino acids long. Germline CDR1 reads DFQATT; CDR2 reads SNEGSKA (reference sequence). The V segment lost 2 bases and the J segment 5 bases; nucleotides outside the gene matches: 8. In nucleotides, the CDR3 is TGCAGTGCTAGACCGACTAGCGGGAGGGCCCGGGACAATGAGCAGTTCTTC. Its translation: CSARPTSGRARDNEQFF.

Many counts were recorded for this clonotype. The gene calls are TRBV3-1 and TRBJ2-3, with 10 bases lining up with TRBD2. The CDR3 spans 17 residues. Unmatched junction bases numbered 9, after V lost 2 bases and J lost 4 bases. Germline V gene data show CDR1 as LGHDT and CDR2 as YNNKEL (reference sequence). The CDR3 DNA reads TGTGCCAGCAGCCAAAGAAGCGGGAGGGCCCGCGCAGATACGCAGTATTTT. It specifies CASSQRSGRARADTQYF.

This clonotype was found many times. The chain is built from TRBV6-4 and TRBJ2-1, with a possible D match to TRBD1 (5 bases). There are 15 residues in the CDR3. Trimming took 5 bases from V and 4 from J, leaving 15 bases between them. The germline V gene has CDR1 MRHNA and CDR2 SNTAGT. The CDR3 nucleotides read TGTGCCAGCAGTTACGGCCCGCAGGGATACAATGAGCAGTTCTTC. Translation: CASSYGPQGYNEQFF.

This clonotype was observed at least ten times. J is TRBJ2-1 and V is TRBV2; D call uncertain. Germline V gene lookup returns CDR1 SNHLY and CDR2 FYNNEI. Trimming stripped 7 bases from V and 4 bases from J, with 20 bases between. The CDR3 runs 16 residues. CDR3 residues: CASTRMSQMQYNEQFF. The DNA for the CDR3 is TGTGCCAGCACCAGGATGAGTCAGATGCAATACAATGAGCAGTTCTTC.

Many counts were recorded for this clonotype. The chain links TRBV7-3 to TRBJ1-3, with 7 bases identical to TRBD1. V was clipped by 3 bases and J by 8 bases; unmatched bases: 10. Germline V CDR1 and CDR2: SGHTA, FQGTGA. The CDR3 runs 15 residues. The CDR3 reads CASSFGPGTEDTIYF. For the CDR3, the DNA is TGTGCCAGCAGCTTCGGCCCTGGGACAGAGGACACCATATATTTT.

This clonotype was observed at least ten times. J is TRBJ1-2 and V is TRBV3-1; 8 nucleotides agree with TRBD1. V lost 2 bases to trimming and J lost 8 bases; unmatched junction nucleotides: 7. CDR1 and CDR2 from the germline V gene are LGHDT and YNNKEL (reference sequence). CDR3 length: 14 residues. The CDR3 sequence is CASSQPGQGSGYTF. The CDR3 DNA follows: TGTGCCAGCAGCCAACCAGGACAGGGCTCCGGCTACACCTTC.